The clone carrying this TCR beta chain was counted once. The CDR3 runs to 13 residues. V gave up 4 bases and J gave up 0 bases, with 7 bases separating them. Germline V gives CDR1 SGHVS, CDR2 FQNEAQ. This entry comes from a study of blood T cell repertoires in COVID-19. As originally analysed: Scientists estimated how many nucleated cells there were by amplifying reference gene primers. Sequencing was performed with immunoSEQ multiplex PCR; in TCRdb, only in-frame clones are kept and a portion is missing. V and J calls and clone size are given by that table; D and trimming were obtained from the DNA. The data contain around 380,000 clones, around 87% of them seen just once; the ten biggest clones take up 1.3%. All enrollees were roughly 18 to 95 years old and from fewer than 25 US areas. Cohort allocation depended upon clinical history that participants reported.

V gene TRBV7-8 combines with J gene TRBJ2-7; D gene uncertain. What was sequenced was PBMCs or T cells enriched from blood (not recorded which). The sequence was collected from a man aged 30-40 years who had recovered from COVID-19. The CDR3 loop is CASSSGSSYEQYF. DNA of the CDR3: TGTGCCAGCAGCTCAGGCTCCTCCTACGAGCAGTACTTC.